Shown below are 27 T cell receptor beta chains from a single sample sequenced in a study of OX40 agonist ivuxolimab in advanced cancers. Sequencing was performed with immunoSEQ multiplex PCR; in TCRdb, only in-frame clones are kept and a portion is missing. The sample shows 77,000 or so clones, around 93% of them seen only once. Sequenced here: CD4+ or CD8+ T cells sorted from blood, sampled in a trial of the OX40 agonist ivuxolimab. These receptors were obtained from an adult with an advanced solid tumor such as melanoma, head and neck, liver or kidney cancer.

The chain joins TRBV6-5 to TRBJ2-5; 11 nucleotides match TRBD1. The J call may be faulty, since TRBJ2-7 better matches the DNA end. Germline CDR1 and CDR2: MNHEY and SVGAGI. The CDR3 consists of 13 residues. This chain's CDR3 is CASSYGTGGEQYF. The CDR3 coding sequence is TGTGCCAGCAGTTACGGGACAGGGGGCGAGCAGTACTTC.

This chain uses TRBV4-1 with TRBJ2-3; D is undetermined. The germline CDR1 and CDR2 sequences are MGHRA and YSYEKL. The germline V and J ends were trimmed by 3 bases and 0 bases, with 13 bases remaining between them. CDR3 size: 16 residues. The CDR3 is CASSHLFLTSTDTQYF. The CDR3 DNA sequence: TGCGCCAGCAGCCACCTCTTCTTAACTAGCACAGATACGCAGTATTTT.

The gene calls are TRBV19 and TRBJ1-4, with D possibly matching TRBD1 (5 bases). This CDR3 is built from 15 residues. Trimming took 3 bases from V and 3 from J, leaving 11 bases between them. The germline gives CDR1 LNHDA, CDR2 SQIVND (reference sequence). The CDR3 is CASSMQKGPNEKLFF. As DNA, the CDR3 is TGTGCCAGTAGTATGCAGAAGGGGCCTAATGAAAAACTGTTTTTT.

V gene TRBV4-3 combines with J gene TRBJ2-7; 7 nucleotides agree with TRBD2. V lost 0 bases, J lost 2 bases, and 4 bases stayed unmatched. Germline loops: CDR1 LGHNA, CDR2 YSLEER. The CDR3 runs to 15 residues. CDR3 loop: CASSQDGGLAYEQYF. The CDR3 DNA reads as TGCGCCAGCAGCCAAGATGGAGGACTAGCCTACGAGCAGTACTTC.

The genes are TRBV29-1 and TRBJ1-2; D is undetermined. The CDR3 has 10 amino acids. CDR1 and CDR2 from the germline V gene are SQVTM and ANQGSEA. Trimming cost V 2 bases and J 12 bases, with 10 bases left between them. CDR3 in amino acids: CSVELIVDTF. Here the CDR3 DNA reads TGCAGCGTTGAACTGATTGTTGACACCTTC.

J is TRBJ2-7 and V is TRBV19; D gene unclear. Trimming shortened V by 8 bases and J by 2 bases, and 16 bases separated the two germline ends. The CDR3 has 14 residues. Germline CDR1 is LNHDA and CDR2 is SQIVND (reference sequence). CDR3 DNA sequence: TGTGCCAGTTCCGCGACACCAGGAGCCTACGAGCAGTACTTC. Translating gives CASSATPGAYEQYF.

V and J are TRBV4-2 and TRBJ2-7; D is undetermined. The CDR3 runs 14 residues. V gave up 1 base and J gave up 2 bases, with 9 bases separating them. The V gene's germline CDR1 is LGHNA and CDR2 YNFKEQ. In nucleotides, the CDR3 is TGTGCCAGCAGCCAAGGAGTGGGAACCTACGAGCAGTACTTC. Encoded protein: CASSQGVGTYEQYF.

This clone appeared once. The gene calls are TRBV6-1 and TRBJ2-2, with TRBD1 matching over 7 bases. V was pared by 9 bases and J by 2 bases, with 3 bases of the junction left unmatched. CDR3 size: 13 residues. CDR1 and CDR2 from the germline V gene are MNHNS and SASEGT. The CDR3 loop reads CARGTDNTGELFF. DNA of the CDR3: TGTGCCAGGGGGACAGATAACACCGGGGAGCTGTTTTTT.

This chain connects TRBV4-3 to TRBJ2-3, with 9 bases aligning to TRBD1. Germline CDR1 and CDR2: LGHNA and YSLEER. Germline trimming cut 4 bases from V and 14 bases from J; bases unmatched to any gene: 13. CDR3 length: 14 residues. The CDR3 loop reads CASSPSGTGGAGYF. CDR3 sequence (DNA): TGCGCCAGCAGCCCCTCAGGAACAGGGGGCGCAGGGTATTTT.

The chain is built from TRBV5-5 and TRBJ1-2; D not resolved. Germline V gene lookup returns CDR1 SGHKS and CDR2 YYEKEE (reference sequence). With 0 bases removed from V and 0 bases from J, the gap between germline ends came to 3 bases. The CDR3 sequence is 13 residues long. This CDR3 is CASSLAANYGYTF. The CDR3 region has the DNA TGTGCCAGCAGCTTGGCGGCTAACTATGGCTACACCTTC.

This chain uses TRBV5-1 with TRBJ2-3; the D gene is possibly TRBD2 (7 bases). The germline V gene has CDR1 SGHRS and CDR2 YFSETQ. V was cut by 0 bases and J by 0 bases, with 11 bases left in between. CDR3 length equals 16 residues. This CDR3 is CASSLAGGGSTDTQYF. Here the CDR3 DNA reads TGCGCCAGCAGCTTGGCGGGGGGCGGAAGCACAGATACGCAGTATTTT.

The J gene is TRBJ1-1, the V gene TRBV5-1; 8 nucleotides align to TRBD1. Germline CDR1 and CDR2: SGHRS and YFSETQ. The junction had 9 bases not matched to a gene; V was cut back by 4 bases and J by 4 bases. This CDR3 contains 15 residues. CDR3 sequence reads: CASSPWTGLSTEAFF. CDR3 nucleotide sequence: TGCGCCAGCAGCCCGTGGACAGGGCTCAGCACTGAAGCTTTCTTT.

The chain employs TRBV9 and TRBJ2-6; the D gene could be TRBD1 or TRBD2 (5 bases each). The germline V and J ends were trimmed by 2 bases and 3 bases, with 12 bases remaining between them. This CDR3 spans 16 amino acids. Germline V lookup: CDR1 SGDLS, CDR2 YYNGEE. As DNA, the CDR3 is TGTGCCAGCAGCGTCACCAGGGACGATGGGGCCAACGTCCTGACTTTC. This codes for CASSVTRDDGANVLTF. The whole variable domain, remainder taken from reference TRBV9 and TRBJ2-6, is DSGVTQTPKHLITATGQRVTLRCSPRSGDLSVYWYQQSLDQGLQFLIQYYNGEERAKGNILERFSAQQFPDLHSELNLSSLELGDSALYFCASSVTRDDGANVLTFGAGSRLTVL.

This rearrangement joins TRBV5-1 to TRBJ2-2; TRBD2 aligns across 9 bases. The CDR3 spans 17 residues. Germline lookup yields CDR1 SGHRS and CDR2 YFSETQ. J gave up 3 bases and V 2 bases, and 8 bases lay outside the gene matches. CDR3 protein: CASSFLAGERDTGELFF. The DNA for the CDR3 is TGCGCCAGCAGCTTTTTAGCGGGAGAGCGGGACACCGGGGAGCTGTTTTTT.

J is TRBJ2-7 and V is TRBV13, with 8 bases aligning to TRBD1. The ends lost 0 bases at V and 6 bases at J; junction bases unmatched: 4. The CDR3 is 14 residues long. CDR1 is PRHDT and CDR2 is FYEKMQ in the germline V gene (reference sequence). The CDR3 nucleotides are TGTGCCAGCAGCTTAGGGCAGGGGGCGCGCGAGCAGTACTTC. This sequence encodes CASSLGQGAREQYF.

The V gene is TRBV5-6, the J gene TRBJ1-6; D remains ambiguous. From germline, CDR1 is SGHDT and CDR2 YYEEEE. The CDR3 loop spans 15 amino acids. V was cut by 0 bases and J by 0 bases, with 4 bases left in between. For the CDR3, the DNA is TGTGCCAGCAGCTTGGGGGGCTCCTATAATTCACCCCTCCACTTT. This gives the protein CASSLGGSYNSPLHF.

The V and J genes are TRBV6-1 and TRBJ1-1; D may be TRBD1 (6 bases). V was shortened by 2 bases and J by 1 base, with 20 bases between the two germline ends. This CDR3 spans 18 amino acids. CDR1 and CDR2 from the germline V gene are MNHNS and SASEGT. The CDR3 here is CASSERGFQGIGNTEAFF. CDR3 sequence (DNA): TGTGCCAGCAGTGAACGTGGTTTTCAGGGGATCGGGAACACTGAAGCTTTCTTT.

This chain joins TRBV14 and TRBJ2-7; D is unclear. V shed 4 bases and J shed 3 bases, with 13 bases lying between them. Germline V CDR1 and CDR2: SGHDN, FVKESK. The CDR3 spans 14 residues. This CDR3 is CASSPAKELYEQYF. DNA of the CDR3: TGTGCCAGCAGCCCGGCTAAGGAACTCTACGAGCAGTACTTC.

The rearrangement joins TRBV9 to TRBJ1-3; D gene unclear. Germline V gene lookup returns CDR1 SGDLS and CDR2 YYNGEE. V lost 4 bases, J lost 0 bases, and 5 bases lay in between. The CDR3 covers 13 residues. CDR3 bases: TGTGCCAGCAGCCCAGACTCTGGAAACACCATATATTTT. Its protein product is CASSPDSGNTIYF. The full variable domain, with the rest looked up from reference TRBV9 and TRBJ1-3, is DSGVTQTPKHLITATGQRVTLRCSPRSGDLSVYWYQQSLDQGLQFLIQYYNGEERAKGNILERFSAQQFPDLHSELNLSSLELGDSALYFCASSPDSGNTIYFGEGSWLTVV.

The J gene is TRBJ1-2, the V gene TRBV6-5; D ambiguous. The germline gives CDR1 MNHEY, CDR2 SVGAGI. Trimming left V 5 bases short and J 2 bases short, with 15 bases between. The CDR3 is 15 amino acids. The CDR3, as DNA: TGTGCCAGCAGTCCAACGCCCGGAGGGAACTATGGCTACACCTTC. Its translation: CASSPTPGGNYGYTF.

The J gene is TRBJ2-2, the V gene TRBV5-5, with 11 bases aligning to TRBD1. This CDR3 is built from 17 residues. The germline V gene encodes CDR1 SGHKS and CDR2 YYEKEE (reference sequence). Losses at the gene ends were 0 bases for V and 3 bases for J; bases not matched to a gene: 4. The CDR3, as DNA: TGTGCCAGCAGCTTGGGGACAGGGGGCGCGGACACCGGGGAGCTGTTTTTT. Protein sequence: CASSLGTGGADTGELFF.

Worth noting for this clone: Compared with germline, one end of the junction differs, possibly owing to a read error. V is TRBV7-9 and J is TRBJ2-6; possible D gene TRBD1, 5 bases. Germline assignment: CDR1 SEHNR and CDR2 FQNEAQ (reference sequence). This CDR3 is 16 amino acids long. The chain's CDR3 is CASSQEIQGGANVLTF. The DNA of the CDR3 is TGCGCCAGCAGCCAAGAAATTCAGGGAGGGGCCAACGTCCTGACTTTC.

V and J are TRBV29-1 and TRBJ2-7; the match to TRBD1 covers 8 bases. In germline, CDR1 is SQVTM, CDR2 ANQGSEA. Unmatched junction bases numbered 11, after V lost 6 bases and J lost 1 base. The CDR3 sequence is 15 residues long. The CDR3 loop reads CSVEGSGTGSYEQYF. For the CDR3, the DNA is TGCAGCGTAGAGGGGTCCGGGACAGGATCCTACGAGCAGTACTTC.

The rearrangement uses TRBV19 and TRBJ2-2; possible D gene TRBD1, 5 bases. Trimming pared 3 bases from V and 3 bases from J, leaving 8 bases between. CDR3 length: 14 amino acids. CDR1 is LNHDA, CDR2 SQIVND, per germline (reference sequence). The CDR3 bases are TGTGCCAGTAGTATGCTACAGGACACCGGGGAGCTGTTTTTT. Its translation is CASSMLQDTGELFF.

This clone has a single count. The rearrangement uses TRBV4-3 and TRBJ2-1, with 11 bases aligning to TRBD2. This CDR3 is built from 15 residues. Losses at the gene ends were 1 base for V and 8 bases for J; bases not matched to a gene: 4. Per the germline V gene, CDR1 is LGHNA and CDR2 is YSLEER. In DNA, the CDR3 is TGCGCCAGCAGCCAAGGTAGCGGGGGGGTACATGAGCAGTTCTTC. Encoded protein: CASSQGSGGVHEQFF.

The chain carries TRBV6-7 and TRBJ2-7, with D possibly matching TRBD1 (6 bases). TRBV6-7 is annotated as an ORF whose role is uncertain. The CDR3 is made up of 17 amino acids. V lost 2 bases to trimming and J lost 2 bases, with 19 bases between them. CDR3 DNA sequence: TGTGCCAGCAGTTACCCCCTGGGGTCCGACAGGACCTACGAGCAGTACTTC. Translating gives CASSYPLGSDRTYEQYF.

V is TRBV13 and J is TRBJ1-2; 7 bases are shared with TRBD1. V lost 5 bases to trimming and J lost 9 bases; unmatched junction nucleotides: 18. The CDR3 runs 16 residues. Germline values: CDR1 PRHDT, CDR2 FYEKMQ (reference sequence). This CDR3 reads CASSLSDRAPFGSYTF. DNA for the CDR3: TGTGCCAGCAGCCTGAGCGACAGGGCCCCCTTCGGGAGCTACACCTTC.